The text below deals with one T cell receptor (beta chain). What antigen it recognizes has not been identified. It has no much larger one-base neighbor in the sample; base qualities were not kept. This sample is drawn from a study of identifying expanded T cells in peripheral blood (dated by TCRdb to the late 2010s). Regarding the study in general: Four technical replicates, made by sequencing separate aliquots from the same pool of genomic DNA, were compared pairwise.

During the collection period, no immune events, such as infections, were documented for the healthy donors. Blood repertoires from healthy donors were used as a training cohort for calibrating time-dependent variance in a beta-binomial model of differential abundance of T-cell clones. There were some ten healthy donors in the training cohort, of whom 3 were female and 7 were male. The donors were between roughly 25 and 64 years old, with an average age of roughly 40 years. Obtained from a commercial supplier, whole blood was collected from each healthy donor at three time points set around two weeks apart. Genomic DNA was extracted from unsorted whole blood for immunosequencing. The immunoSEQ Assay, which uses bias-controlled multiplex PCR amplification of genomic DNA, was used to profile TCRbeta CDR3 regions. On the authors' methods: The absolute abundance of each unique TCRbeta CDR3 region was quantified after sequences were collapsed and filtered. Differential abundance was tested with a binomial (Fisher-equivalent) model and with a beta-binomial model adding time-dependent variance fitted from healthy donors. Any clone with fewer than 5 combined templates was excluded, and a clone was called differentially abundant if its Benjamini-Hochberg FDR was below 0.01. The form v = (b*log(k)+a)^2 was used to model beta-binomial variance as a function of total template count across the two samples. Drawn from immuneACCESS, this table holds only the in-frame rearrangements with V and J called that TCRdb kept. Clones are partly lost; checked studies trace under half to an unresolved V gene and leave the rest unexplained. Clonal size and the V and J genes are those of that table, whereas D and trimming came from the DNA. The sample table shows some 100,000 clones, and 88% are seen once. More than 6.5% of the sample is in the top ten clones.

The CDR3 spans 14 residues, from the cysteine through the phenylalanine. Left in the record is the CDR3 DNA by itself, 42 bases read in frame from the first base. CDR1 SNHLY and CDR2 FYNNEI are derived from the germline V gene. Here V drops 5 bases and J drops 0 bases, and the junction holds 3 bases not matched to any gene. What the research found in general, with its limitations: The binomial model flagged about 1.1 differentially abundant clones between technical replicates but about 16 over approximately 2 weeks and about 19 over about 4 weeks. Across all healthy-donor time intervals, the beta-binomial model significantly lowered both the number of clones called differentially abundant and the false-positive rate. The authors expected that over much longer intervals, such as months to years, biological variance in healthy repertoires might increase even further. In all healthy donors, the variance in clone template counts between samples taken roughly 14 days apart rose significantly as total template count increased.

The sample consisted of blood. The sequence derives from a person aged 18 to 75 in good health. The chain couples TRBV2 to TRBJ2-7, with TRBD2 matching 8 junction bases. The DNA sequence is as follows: TGTGCCAGCAGTACTAGCGGAATCTCCTACGAGCAGTACTTC. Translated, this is CASSTSGISYEQYF.